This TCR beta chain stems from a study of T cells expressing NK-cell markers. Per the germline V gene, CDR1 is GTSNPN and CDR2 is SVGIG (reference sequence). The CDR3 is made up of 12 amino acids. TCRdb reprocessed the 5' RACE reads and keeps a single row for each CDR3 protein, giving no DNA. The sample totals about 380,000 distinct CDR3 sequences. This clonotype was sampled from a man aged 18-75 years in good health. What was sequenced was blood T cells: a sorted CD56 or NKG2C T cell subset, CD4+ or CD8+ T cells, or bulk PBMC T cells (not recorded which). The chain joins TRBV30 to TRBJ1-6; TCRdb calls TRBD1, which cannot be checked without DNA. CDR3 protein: CASNRDQSPLHF.